The TCR beta chain described here comes from a study of blood T cell repertoires in COVID-19. In the study overall: PBMCs, B-cell-depleted T cells, or T cells were the source of the cDNA or gDNA that made up the material.

V gave up 0 bases and J gave up 5 bases, with 6 bases separating them. CDR3 length equals 13 residues. The V gene's germline CDR1 is LNHNV and CDR2 YYDKDF (reference sequence). The repertoire was sequenced with immunoSEQ multiplex PCR; TCRdb's copy has only in-frame clones and lacks some. The sample holds around 150,000 clones, around 80% seen once. This clone was picked up a small number of times. The V gene is TRBV15, the J gene TRBJ2-3; no clear D gene. Sequencing was carried out using PBMCs or T cells enriched from blood (not recorded which). The sequence derives from a man aged 65-85 years who had been exposed to COVID-19. The chain's CDR3 is CATSRDVRDTQYF. The CDR3 DNA is TGTGCCACCAGCAGAGATGTGAGAGATACGCAGTATTTT.